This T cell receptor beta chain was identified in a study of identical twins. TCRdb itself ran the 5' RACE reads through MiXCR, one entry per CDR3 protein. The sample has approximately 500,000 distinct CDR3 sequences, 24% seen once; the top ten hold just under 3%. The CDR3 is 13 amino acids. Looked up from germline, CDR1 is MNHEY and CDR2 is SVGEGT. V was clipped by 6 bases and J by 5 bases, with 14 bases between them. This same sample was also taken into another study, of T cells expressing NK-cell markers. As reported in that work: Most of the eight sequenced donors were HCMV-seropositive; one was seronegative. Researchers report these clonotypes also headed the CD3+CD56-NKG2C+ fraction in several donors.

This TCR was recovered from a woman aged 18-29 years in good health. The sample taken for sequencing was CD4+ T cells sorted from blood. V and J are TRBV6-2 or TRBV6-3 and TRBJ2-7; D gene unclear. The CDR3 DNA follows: TGTGCCAGCAGCCGAGCCGACATAAACGAGCAGTACTTC. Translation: CASSRADINEQYF.